This T cell receptor beta chain was identified in a study of blood T cell repertoires in COVID-19 (dated by TCRdb to about 2020). About the study as a whole: Samples from collaborators originated in the United States, Italy and Spain and spanned both the acute and convalescent phases of COVID-19. The material from the prospective study consisted of cDNA or gDNA derived from T cells, B-cell-depleted T cells, or PBMCs. Deeply sampled blood TCRbeta repertoires from subjects exposed to, actively infected with, or recovered from COVID-19 were included in the dataset. A freely available public database, intended as a resource for researchers studying the immune response to SARS-CoV-2, is where the repertoires were released. Samples came from the ongoing ImmuneRACE study (first 160 participants) plus 1,254 subjects from 6 global collaborators. Nearly every sample came with metadata listing a de-identified subject ID, COVID-19 status, age in years and sex. HLA class I and class II types, where available, came from metadata supplied by the sample provider rather than from assay-based typing. Study-level results and caveats: The quantity of clinical and demographic metadata differed by source and by participant and was supplied without curation.

TCRbeta CDR3 regions were amplified from genomic DNA using the immunoSEQ Assay, a bias-controlled multiplex PCR. On the study's bioinformatics: The number of nucleated cells in each sample was estimated by amplification of reference gene primers within the assay. Sequence reads were collapsed and filtered to measure the absolute abundance of every unique TCRbeta CDR3 rearrangement. For each sample, productive Simpson clonality was calculated as the square root of Simpson's diversity index across productive rearrangements. Not all clones reach the TCRdb copy of this immuneACCESS table, which keeps in-frame sequences only. Checked studies attribute under half of the gap to unresolved V genes and leave the rest unexplained. V, J and clone size derive from that table, while D and trimming were established from the DNA sequence. The sample table contains some 200,000 clones; only one count was recorded for 65% to 90% of them. The ten largest clones represent under 2.5% of the sample.

One collaborating source in Seattle enrolled patients during active infection and followed them longitudinally through the course of disease. The collaborating institutions used their own protocols to collect whole blood in K2EDTA tubes. For TCRbeta analysis, collaborators shipped samples in one of three forms: frozen whole blood, isolated PBMCs, or DNA extracted from either of those sample types. On this clone itself: The target of this receptor is not known. Base qualities were left out, and no much larger clone turns up one base away.

Via the germline V gene (reference sequence), CDR1 is SGHKS and CDR2 YYEKEE. V and J are trimmed by 3 bases and 0 bases, and the gene matches miss 2 bases of the junction. Including the terminal cysteine and phenylalanine, the CDR3 comprises 18 residues. Solely the CDR3 DNA is kept, with 54 bases framed from the first base. What was sequenced was peripheral blood. This sequence originates from a woman between 70 and 85 years old with COVID-19, enrolled during active disease. Recombination joined TRBV5-5 with TRBJ2-2, and 16 bases in between align with TRBD2. The nucleotide sequence reads as follows: TGTGCCAGCAGCTGGGGACTAGCGGGAGGGTCGAACACCGGGGAGCTGTTTTTT. Translation gives CASSWGLAGGSNTGELFF.